This T cell receptor beta chain is drawn from a study of cytomegalovirus exposure and HLA in healthy donors. Whole-study findings and limits: The authors listed some 160 TCR beta chains as cytomegalovirus-associated.

Notes on this clone: Its specificity is unknown.

Per the germline V gene, CDR1 is SGHRS and CDR2 is YFSETQ. Trimming removed 4 bases from V and 2 bases from J; junction bases left unmatched: 4. This CDR3 has 15 amino acids. Amplification used 60 Vbeta primers and 13 Jbeta primers. Clones were read by immunoSEQ multiplex PCR, and TCRdb kept only the in-frame ones, dropping some. This table holds 100,000 to 120,000 clones, over 60% found once. The rearrangement uses TRBV5-1 and TRBJ2-2; 8 bases line up with TRBD2. This sequence was found in a man aged 40-50 years in good health and CMV-seropositive. The sample was PBMCs. The CDR3 sequence is CASSATSGNTGELFF. In nucleotides, the CDR3 is TGCGCCAGCAGCGCCACTAGCGGAAACACCGGGGAGCTGTTTTTT.